This entry lists 20 T cell receptor beta chains sequenced from one sample in a study of synovial regulatory T cells in juvenile arthritis. Using immunoSEQ multiplex PCR, the repertoire was profiled, and TCRdb retains in-frame clones only, with some absent. This repertoire comprises just under 10,000 clones; its ten largest clones make up over 0.75%. Source material: Treg cells from blood. Stated subset: remaining (HLA-DR-negative) circulating blood Treg cells. These receptors came from a donor younger than 30 with juvenile idiopathic arthritis.

The chain employs TRBV29-1 and TRBJ1-2; absent DNA, TCRdb's TRBD1 call cannot be checked. Looked up from germline, CDR1 is SQVTM and CDR2 is ANQGSEA. This CDR3 is 11 amino acids long. No DNA is listed. CDR3 sequence reads: CSVPRISGYTF.

Its frequency marks this clone as medium-sized. The chain joins TRBV5-1 to TRBJ2-7; TCRdb's D call of TRBD1 is untestable without DNA. The CDR3 has 12 amino acids. No DNA is recorded. The V gene's germline CDR1 is SGHRS and CDR2 YFSETQ. CDR3 protein: CASRRTGDEQYF.

This chain joins TRBV18 and TRBJ1-5; TCRdb selects TRBD1, and the lack of DNA leaves this call unchecked. There are 14 residues in the CDR3. The entry carries no DNA sequence. Germline CDR1 reads KGHSH; CDR2 reads LQKENI. The CDR3 protein is CASSQTGADQPQHF.

The chain joins TRBV2 to TRBJ1-2; the D call from TCRdb, TRBD1, cannot be confirmed without DNA. CDR3 length equals 15 residues. Only the protein is available. Per the germline V gene, CDR1 is SNHLY and CDR2 is FYNNEI. This CDR3 is CASSEYRVSYYGYTF.

This sequence joins TRBV10-3 and TRBJ1-5; absent DNA, TCRdb's TRBD1 call cannot be checked. The CDR3 sequence is 13 residues long. The entry carries no DNA sequence. Germline V gene sequence: CDR1 ENHRY, CDR2 SYGVKD. The CDR3 protein is CAISDRGNQPQHF.

The V call is TRBV10-1, the J call TRBJ1-2; lacking DNA, the TRBD1 call made by TCRdb goes unchecked. Looked up from germline, CDR1 is WNHNN and CDR2 is SYGVQD (reference sequence). The CDR3 has 13 amino acids. No DNA is listed. The CDR3 here is CASSHDSNYGYTF.

The genes are TRBV6-6 and TRBJ1-2; TCRdb calls TRBD1, which cannot be checked without DNA. The CDR3 has 13 amino acids. No DNA accompanies this entry. From germline, CDR1 is MNHNY and CDR2 SVGAGI (reference sequence). This chain's CDR3 is CAGKRGSNYGYTF.

The rearrangement links TRBV19 to TRBJ2-1; TCRdb names TRBD2, which stays unverified in the absence of DNA. Germline CDR1 LNHDA, CDR2 SQIVND (reference sequence). This CDR3 spans 17 amino acids. Only the protein sequence is given. The chain's CDR3 is CASSGTSGSESYNEQFF. Together with reference TRBV19 and TRBJ2-1, the CDR3 gives the full variable domain: DGGITQSPKYLFRKEGQNVTLSCEQNLNHDAMYWYRQDPGQGLRLIYYSQIVNDFQKGDIAEGYSVSREKKESFPLTVTSAQKNPTAFYLCASSGTSGSESYNEQFFGPGTRLTVL.

This chain links TRBV28 with TRBJ2-7; the D gene TCRdb calls, TRBD1, cannot be checked with no DNA. The CDR3 runs 14 residues. Only the protein sequence is given. Germline CDR1 reads MDHEN; CDR2 reads SYDVKM. This chain's CDR3 is CASSLRRPTAEQYF.

V usage is TRBV19 and J usage is TRBJ1-2. Germline assignment: CDR1 LNHDA and CDR2 SQIVND (reference sequence). CDR3 size: 11 residues. There is no recorded DNA. The chain's CDR3 is CASSTVVGYTF.

V usage is TRBV19 and J usage is TRBJ2-5. This CDR3 is built from 12 residues. No DNA has been recorded. Germline CDR1 is LNHDA and CDR2 is SQIVND (reference sequence). CDR3 residues: CASRNVGETQYF. Combining the CDR3 with reference TRBV19 and TRBJ2-5 gives the whole variable domain DGGITQSPKYLFRKEGQNVTLSCEQNLNHDAMYWYRQDPGQGLRLIYYSQIVNDFQKGDIAEGYSVSREKKESFPLTVTSAQKNPTAFYLCASRNVGETQYFGPGTRLLVL.

V is TRBV19 and J is TRBJ2-3; checking the TCRdb D call of TRBD2 is not possible without DNA. There are 15 residues in the CDR3. Only the protein is on record. Germline CDR1 is LNHDA and CDR2 is SQIVND (reference sequence). This CDR3 is CASSTSGGEWDTQYF.

The chain recombines TRBV4-2 with TRBJ1-1; TCRdb's D gene call, TRBD1, goes unchecked for lack of DNA. CDR3 length equals 15 residues. The entry carries no DNA sequence. CDR1 is LGHNA, CDR2 YNFKEQ, per germline. The CDR3 sequence: CASSLTGQGADEAFF.

The chain employs TRBV6-6 and TRBJ1-1; the TRBD1 assignment by TCRdb is unverifiable without DNA. The length of the CDR3 is 14 residues. The protein alone is recorded here. Germline lookup yields CDR1 MNHNY and CDR2 SVGAGI (reference sequence). CDR3 sequence: CASSFTGSGTEAFF.

The chain has TRBV10-2 and TRBJ2-2; TCRdb indicates TRBD2, and absent DNA this call remains unverified. This CDR3 contains 15 residues. Only the protein is on record. CDR1 is WSHSY, CDR2 SAAADI, per germline. CDR3 sequence: CANPVGPGPTGELFF.

The chain employs TRBV5-1 and TRBJ2-7; TCRdb indicates TRBD1, and absent DNA this call remains unverified. The CDR3 has 12 amino acids. There is no recorded DNA. The germline V gene has CDR1 SGHRS and CDR2 YFSETQ. CDR3 residues: CASSPSSYEQYF.

The chain recombines TRBV28 with TRBJ2-7; no DNA is available, so the TRBD1 call from TCRdb remains unchecked. CDR1 is MDHEN, CDR2 SYDVKM, per germline. This CDR3 spans 13 amino acids. No nucleotide data were recorded. The CDR3 loop reads CASRQGFRDEQYF.

This chain joins TRBV4-1 and TRBJ2-7; the TRBD1 assignment by TCRdb is unverifiable without DNA. The CDR3 runs to 13 residues. Only the protein is on record. Germline loops: CDR1 MGHRA, CDR2 YSYEKL. Here the CDR3 reads CASSLGTLYEQYF.

The chain uses TRBV9 and TRBJ1-1. Germline CDR1 and CDR2: SGDLS and YYNGEE. The CDR3 is 12 amino acids. The record lacks a DNA sequence. CDR3 loop: CASRGETTEAFF.

The chain employs TRBV5-4 and TRBJ2-7; the D call from TCRdb, TRBD1, cannot be confirmed without DNA. From germline, CDR1 is SGHNT and CDR2 YYREEE (reference sequence). CDR3 size: 15 residues. Only the protein sequence is given. The CDR3 region is CASSLEGGQGYEQYF.